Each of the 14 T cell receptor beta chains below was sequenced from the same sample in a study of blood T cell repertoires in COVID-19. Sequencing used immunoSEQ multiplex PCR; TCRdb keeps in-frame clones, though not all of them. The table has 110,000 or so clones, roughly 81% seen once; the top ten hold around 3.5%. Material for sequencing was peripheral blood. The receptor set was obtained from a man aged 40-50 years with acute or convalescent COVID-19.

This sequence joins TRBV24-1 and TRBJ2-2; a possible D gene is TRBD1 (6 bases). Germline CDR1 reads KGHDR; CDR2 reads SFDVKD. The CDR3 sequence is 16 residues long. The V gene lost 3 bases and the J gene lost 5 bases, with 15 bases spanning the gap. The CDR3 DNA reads TGTGCCACCAGTGATGATCGCAGGGGATGGACCGGGGAGCTGTTTTTT. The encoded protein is CATSDDRRGWTGELFF.

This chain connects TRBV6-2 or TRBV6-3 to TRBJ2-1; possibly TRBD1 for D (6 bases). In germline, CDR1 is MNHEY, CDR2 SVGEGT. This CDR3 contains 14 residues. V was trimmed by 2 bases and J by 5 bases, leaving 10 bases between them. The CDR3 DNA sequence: TGTGCCAGCAGTTACGGGGGCTCGAACAATGAGCAGTTCTTC. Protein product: CASSYGGSNNEQFF.

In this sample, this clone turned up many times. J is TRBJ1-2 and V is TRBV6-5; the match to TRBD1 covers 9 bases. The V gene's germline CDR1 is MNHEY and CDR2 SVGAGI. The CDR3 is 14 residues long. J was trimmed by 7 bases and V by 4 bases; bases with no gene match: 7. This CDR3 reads CASSLRDRVSGYTF. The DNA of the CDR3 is TGTGCCAGCAGTTTGAGGGACAGGGTTTCTGGCTACACCTTC.

The CDR3 DNA follows: TGTGCCTGGGCCTCGGGGGGAAGGTACACCGGGGAGCTGTTTTTT. Translated, it gives CAWASGGRYTGELFF. The genes are TRBV30 and TRBJ2-2; the match to TRBD2 covers 7 bases. The CDR3 is 15 amino acids. The V gene end was trimmed by 5 bases and the J gene end by 3 bases; junction bases not matched to a gene: 9. CDR1 and CDR2 from the germline V gene are GTSNPN and SVGIG (reference sequence).

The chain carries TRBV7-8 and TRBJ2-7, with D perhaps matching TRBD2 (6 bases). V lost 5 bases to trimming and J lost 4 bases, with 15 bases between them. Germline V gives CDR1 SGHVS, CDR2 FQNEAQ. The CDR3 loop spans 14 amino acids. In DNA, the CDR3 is TGTGCCAGCAGCGTTCGCGGGACCCATTACGAGCAGTACTTC. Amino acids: CASSVRGTHYEQYF. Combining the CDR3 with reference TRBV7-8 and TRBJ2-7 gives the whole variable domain GAGVSQSPRYKVAKRGQDVALRCDPISGHVSLFWYQQALGQGPEFLTYFQNEAQLDKSGLPSDRFFAERPEGSVSTLKIQRTQQEDSAVYLCASSVRGTHYEQYFGPGTRLTVT.

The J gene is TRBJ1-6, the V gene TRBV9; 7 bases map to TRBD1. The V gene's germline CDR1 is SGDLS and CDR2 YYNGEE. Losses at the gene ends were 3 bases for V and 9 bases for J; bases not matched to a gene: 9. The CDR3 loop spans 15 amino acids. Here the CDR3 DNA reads TGTGCCAGCAGCGGAGGACAGGATGCGGGTTCACCCCTCCACTTT. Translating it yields CASSGGQDAGSPLHF.

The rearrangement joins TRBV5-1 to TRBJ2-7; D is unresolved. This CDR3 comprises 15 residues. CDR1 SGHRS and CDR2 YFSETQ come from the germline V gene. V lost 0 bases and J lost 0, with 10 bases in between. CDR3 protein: CASSLEVGSSYEQYF. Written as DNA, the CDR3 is TGCGCCAGCAGCTTGGAAGTTGGTAGCTCCTACGAGCAGTACTTC.

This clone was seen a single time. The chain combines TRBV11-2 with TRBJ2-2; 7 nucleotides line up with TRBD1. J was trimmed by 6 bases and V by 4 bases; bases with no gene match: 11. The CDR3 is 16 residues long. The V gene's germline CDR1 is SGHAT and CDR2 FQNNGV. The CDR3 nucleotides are TGTGCCAGCAGCTCGATACTCGACAGGGACGCCGGGGAGCTGTTTTTT. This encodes CASSSILDRDAGELFF.

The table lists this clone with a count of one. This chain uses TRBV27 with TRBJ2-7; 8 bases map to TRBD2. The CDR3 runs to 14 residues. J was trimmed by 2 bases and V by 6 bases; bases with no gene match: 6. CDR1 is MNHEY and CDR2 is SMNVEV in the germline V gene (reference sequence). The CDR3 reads CASSPGLETYEQYF. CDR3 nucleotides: TGTGCCAGCAGCCCGGGACTAGAAACCTACGAGCAGTACTTC.

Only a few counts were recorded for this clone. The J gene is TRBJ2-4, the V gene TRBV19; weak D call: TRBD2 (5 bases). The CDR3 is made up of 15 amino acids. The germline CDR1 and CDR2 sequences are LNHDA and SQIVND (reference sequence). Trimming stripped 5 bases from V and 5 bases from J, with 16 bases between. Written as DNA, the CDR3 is TGTGCCAGTAGTCCGGCGGGCTGGGCTCAAAACATTCAGTACTTC. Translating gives CASSPAGWAQNIQYF. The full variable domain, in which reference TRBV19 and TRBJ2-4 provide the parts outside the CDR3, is DGGITQSPKYLFRKEGQNVTLSCEQNLNHDAMYWYRQDPGQGLRLIYYSQIVNDFQKGDIAEGYSVSREKKESFPLTVTSAQKNPTAFYLCASSPAGWAQNIQYFGAGTRLSVL.

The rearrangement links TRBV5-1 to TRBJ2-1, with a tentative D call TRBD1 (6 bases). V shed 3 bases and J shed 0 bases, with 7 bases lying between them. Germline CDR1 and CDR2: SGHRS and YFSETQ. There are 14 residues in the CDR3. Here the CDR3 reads CASSSDSSYNEQFF. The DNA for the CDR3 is TGCGCCAGCAGCTCGGACAGCTCCTACAATGAGCAGTTCTTC.

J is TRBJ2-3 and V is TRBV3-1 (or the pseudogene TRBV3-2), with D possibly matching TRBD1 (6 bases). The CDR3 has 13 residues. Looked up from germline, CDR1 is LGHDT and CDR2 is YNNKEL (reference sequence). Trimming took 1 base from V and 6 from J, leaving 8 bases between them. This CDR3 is CASSQGGQDTQYF. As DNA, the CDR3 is TGTGCCAGCAGCCAAGGAGGACAGGATACGCAGTATTTT.

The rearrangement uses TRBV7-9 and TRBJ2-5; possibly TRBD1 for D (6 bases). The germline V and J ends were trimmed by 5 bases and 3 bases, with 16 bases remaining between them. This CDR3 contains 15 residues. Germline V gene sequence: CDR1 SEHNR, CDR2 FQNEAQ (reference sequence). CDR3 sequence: CASSAPGTTEETQYF. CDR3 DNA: TGTGCCAGCAGCGCCCCCGGGACAACAGAAGAGACCCAGTACTTC.

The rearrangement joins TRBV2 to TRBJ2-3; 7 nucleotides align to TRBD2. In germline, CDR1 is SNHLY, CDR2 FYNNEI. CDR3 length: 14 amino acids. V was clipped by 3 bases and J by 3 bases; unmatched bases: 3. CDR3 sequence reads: CASSEQGGTDTQYF. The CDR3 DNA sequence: TGTGCCAGCAGTGAGCAGGGAGGGACAGATACGCAGTATTTT.